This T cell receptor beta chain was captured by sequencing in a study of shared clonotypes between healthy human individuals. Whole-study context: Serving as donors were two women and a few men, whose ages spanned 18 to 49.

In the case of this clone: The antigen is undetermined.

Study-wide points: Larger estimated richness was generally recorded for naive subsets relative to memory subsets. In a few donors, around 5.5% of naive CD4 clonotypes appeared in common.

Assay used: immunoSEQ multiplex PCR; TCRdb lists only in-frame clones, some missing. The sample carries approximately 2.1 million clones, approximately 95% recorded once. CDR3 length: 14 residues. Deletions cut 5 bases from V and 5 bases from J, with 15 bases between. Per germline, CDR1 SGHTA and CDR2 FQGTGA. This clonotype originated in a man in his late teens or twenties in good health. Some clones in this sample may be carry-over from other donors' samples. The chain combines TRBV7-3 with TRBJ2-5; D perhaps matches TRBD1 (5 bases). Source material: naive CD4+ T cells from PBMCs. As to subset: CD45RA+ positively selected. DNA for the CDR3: TGTGCCAGCAGCCTTCAGGCAGGGTTGGAGACCCAGTACTTC. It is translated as CASSLQAGLETQYF.